Below, 14 T cell receptor beta chains from the same sample are listed, as sequenced in a study of human T cells and chemical hapten exposure. This sample's time point: pre-sensitization, week 0. Specified treatment: therapeutic diphenylcyclopropenone sensitization with weekly scalp DPC. Using its own MiXCR run on the RACE reads, TCRdb lists one record per CDR3 protein. The sample has around 56,000 distinct CDR3 sequences, 9.5% to 10% seen once; the top ten hold roughly 8.8%. Here the sequenced sample was whole blood, taken in connection with sensitization to the hapten diphenylcyclopropenone (DPC). Receptors originate from a man aged 35-49 years with alopecia areata. Some clones in this sample may be carry-over from other donors' samples.

This clonotype occurred a few times. This CDR3 reads CASSSGRAAVYEQYF. The CDR3 DNA is TGTGCCAGCAGCTCCGGTAGGGCAGCTGTCTACGAGCAGTACTTC. The V and J genes are TRBV7-2 and TRBJ2-7; D call uncertain. The CDR3 length is 15 residues. V was trimmed by 4 bases and J by 3 bases, leaving 16 bases between them. Germline CDR1 reads SGHTA; CDR2 reads FQGNSA.

This clonotype was seen a few times. This chain uses TRBV20-1 with TRBJ2-7; possible D gene TRBD1, 6 bases. The V end lost 6 bases, the J end lost 4 bases, and 19 bases lay between the germline ends. Germline V CDR1 and CDR2: DFQATT, SNEGSKA (reference sequence). The CDR3 consists of 14 residues. The CDR3 spells CSAKGVPPSYEQYF. CDR3 in DNA: TGCAGTGCGAAGGGGGTCCCCCCGAGTTACGAGCAGTACTTC.

The chain recombines TRBV4-1 with TRBJ2-2; TRBD1 aligns across 8 bases. Trimming cost V 7 bases and J 4 bases; bases outside gene matches: 8. Per germline, CDR1 MGHRA and CDR2 YSYEKL. There are 15 residues in the CDR3. The CDR3 sequence is CASTRGTGATGELFF. In DNA, the CDR3 is TGCGCCAGCACCCGGGGGACAGGAGCCACCGGGGAGCTGTTTTTT.

This clonotype has at least ten counts. This chain links TRBV18 with TRBJ2-7, with a possible D match to TRBD1 (6 bases). V lost 3 bases and J lost 0, with 12 bases in between. CDR3 size: 15 residues. Germline V lookup: CDR1 KGHSH, CDR2 LQKENI. Here the CDR3 DNA reads TGTGCCAGCTCACCTGCCGGGACAATCTCCTACGAGCAGTACTTC. Amino acids: CASSPAGTISYEQYF. The whole variable domain, remainder taken from reference TRBV18 and TRBJ2-7, is NAGVMQNPRHLVRRRGQEARLRCSPMKGHSHVYWYRQLPEEGLKFMVYLQKENIIDESGMPKERFSAEFPKEGPSILRIQQVVRGDSAAYFCASSPAGTISYEQYFGPGTRLTVT.

This clonotype was seen only a few times. The V call is TRBV28, the J call TRBJ2-1; tentatively, D is TRBD1 (6 bases). The CDR3 length is 13 residues. The V gene's germline CDR1 is MDHEN and CDR2 SYDVKM. Trimming pared 2 bases from V and 13 bases from J, leaving 15 bases between. The CDR3 DNA reads TGTGCCAGCAGTTTAGTACAGGGTTCCCGACAGTTCTTC. Protein product: CASSLVQGSRQFF.

This clonotype was observed at least ten times. The CDR3 spells CASGGDRGPDTQYF. The CDR3 coding sequence is TGTGCCAGCGGAGGGGACAGGGGTCCAGATACGCAGTATTTT. The chain couples TRBV6-5 to TRBJ2-3; 10 bases are a match to TRBD1. CDR1 is MNHEY and CDR2 is SVGAGI in the germline V gene. V gave up 8 bases and J gave up 4 bases; unmatched junction bases: 6. The CDR3 loop spans 14 amino acids.

This chain uses TRBV28 with TRBJ2-7; D not resolved. CDR1 MDHEN and CDR2 SYDVKM come from the germline V gene. Trimming left V 5 bases short and J 4 bases short, with 12 bases between. This CDR3 comprises 13 residues. The DNA for the CDR3 is TGTGCCAGCAGTGGTATCGGACCATACGAGCAGTACTTC. It specifies CASSGIGPYEQYF.

This clonotype was counted at least ten times. This chain connects TRBV5-4 to TRBJ2-4, with 7 bases matching TRBD1. Germline-derived CDR1 and CDR2 are SGHNT and YYREEE (reference sequence). J lost 0 bases, V lost 5 bases, and 5 bases had no gene match. The CDR3 contains 15 residues. Here the CDR3 reads CASSFTGAAKNIQYF. The CDR3 coding sequence is TGTGCCAGCAGTTTTACAGGGGCAGCCAAAAACATTCAGTACTTC.

This clonotype was picked up one time. This chain links TRBV20-1 with TRBJ2-3; TRBD1 matches at 10 bases. The J segment lost 4 bases and the V segment lost 4 bases, leaving 5 bases of the junction unmatched. The CDR3 extends over 14 amino acids. Germline lookup yields CDR1 DFQATT and CDR2 SNEGSKA (reference sequence). CDR3 in amino acids: CSAIPGQGPDTQYF. As DNA, the CDR3 is TGCAGTGCTATACCGGGACAGGGGCCAGATACGCAGTATTTT.

The V gene is TRBV2, the J gene TRBJ2-3; TRBD2 aligns across 10 bases. Germline V gene data show CDR1 as SNHLY and CDR2 as FYNNEI. With V trimmed by 7 bases and J by 2 bases, 6 bases remained unmatched. The CDR3 length is 15 residues. The CDR3 reads CASNPGLAVTDTQYF. As DNA, the CDR3 is TGTGCCAGCAACCCCGGACTAGCGGTCACAGATACGCAGTATTTT.

This clonotype was detected many times. V usage is TRBV5-1 and J usage is TRBJ2-5, with TRBD2 identical over 11 bases. CDR3 length: 15 amino acids. The junction had 4 bases not matched to a gene; V was cut back by 4 bases and J by 2 bases. Germline loops: CDR1 SGHRS, CDR2 YFSETQ. CDR3 amino acids: CASSRGTSGQETQYF. For the CDR3, the DNA is TGCGCCAGCAGCAGAGGGACTAGCGGACAAGAGACCCAGTACTTC.

The chain combines TRBV6-2 or TRBV6-3 with TRBJ2-7; possible D gene TRBD1, 6 bases. CDR1 and CDR2 (germline): MNHEY, SVGEGT. The ends were cut back, 5 bases at V and 2 bases at J, with 16 bases in the middle. This CDR3 is 15 amino acids long. CDR3 bases: TGTGCCAGCAGTCGTGGGGGCGGACCCACCTACGAGCAGTACTTC. Encoded protein: CASSRGGGPTYEQYF.

This clonotype was observed many times. The chain links TRBV19 to TRBJ2-1; D might be TRBD1 (6 bases). The CDR3 loop spans 16 amino acids. Germline V gene data show CDR1 as LNHDA and CDR2 as SQIVND (reference sequence). Trimming took off 1 base at V and 4 bases at J, with 14 bases between the two ends. Here the CDR3 reads CASSIARQDLYNEQFF. As DNA, the CDR3 is TGTGCCAGTAGTATAGCGAGACAGGACCTGTACAATGAGCAGTTCTTC.

This clonotype occurred many times. The chain couples TRBV30 to TRBJ1-3; D is ambiguous. CDR3 size: 12 residues. Germline CDR1 is GTSNPN and CDR2 is SVGIG (reference sequence). V shed 4 bases and J shed 4 bases, with 8 bases lying between them. CDR3 in amino acids: CAWKKAGNTIYF. CDR3 bases: TGTGCCTGGAAGAAGGCGGGAAACACCATATATTTT.